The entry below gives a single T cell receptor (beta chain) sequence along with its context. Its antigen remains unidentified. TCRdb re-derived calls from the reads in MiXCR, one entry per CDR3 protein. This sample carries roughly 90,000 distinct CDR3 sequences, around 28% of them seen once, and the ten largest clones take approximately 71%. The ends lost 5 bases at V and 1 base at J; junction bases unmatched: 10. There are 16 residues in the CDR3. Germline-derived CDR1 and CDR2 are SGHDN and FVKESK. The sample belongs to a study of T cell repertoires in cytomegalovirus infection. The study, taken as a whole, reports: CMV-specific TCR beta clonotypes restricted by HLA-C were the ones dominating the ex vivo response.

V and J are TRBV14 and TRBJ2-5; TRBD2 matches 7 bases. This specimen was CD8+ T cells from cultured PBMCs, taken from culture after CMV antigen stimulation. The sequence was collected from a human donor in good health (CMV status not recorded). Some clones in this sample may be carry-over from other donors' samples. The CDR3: CASSSGAGPSQETQYF. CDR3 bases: TGTGCCAGCAGCTCGGGAGCGGGGCCATCCCAAGAGACCCAGTACTTC. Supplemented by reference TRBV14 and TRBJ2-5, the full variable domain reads EAGVTQFPSHSVIEKGQTVTLRCDPISGHDNLYWYRRVMGKEIKFLLHFVKESKQDESGMPNNRFLAERTGGTYSTLKVQPAELEDSGVYFCASSSGAGPSQETQYFGPGTRLLVL.